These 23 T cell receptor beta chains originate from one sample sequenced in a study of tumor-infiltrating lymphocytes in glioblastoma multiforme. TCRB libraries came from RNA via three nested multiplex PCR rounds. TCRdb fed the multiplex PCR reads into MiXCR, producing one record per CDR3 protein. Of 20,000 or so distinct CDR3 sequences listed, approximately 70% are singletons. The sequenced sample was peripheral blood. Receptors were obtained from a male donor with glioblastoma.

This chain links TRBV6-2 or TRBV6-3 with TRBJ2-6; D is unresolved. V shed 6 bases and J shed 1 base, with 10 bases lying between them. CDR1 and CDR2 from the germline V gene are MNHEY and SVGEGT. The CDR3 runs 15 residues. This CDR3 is CASSITESGANVLTF. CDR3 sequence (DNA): TGTGCCAGCAGCATTACAGAGTCTGGGGCCAACGTCCTGACTTTC.

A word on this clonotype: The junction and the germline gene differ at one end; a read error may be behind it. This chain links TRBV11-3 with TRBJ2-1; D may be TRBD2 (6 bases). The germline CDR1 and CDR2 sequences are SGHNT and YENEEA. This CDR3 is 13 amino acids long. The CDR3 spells CASSSRAEGEQCF. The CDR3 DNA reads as TGCGCCAGCAGCTCGAGGGCGGAGGGTGAGCAGTGCTTC.

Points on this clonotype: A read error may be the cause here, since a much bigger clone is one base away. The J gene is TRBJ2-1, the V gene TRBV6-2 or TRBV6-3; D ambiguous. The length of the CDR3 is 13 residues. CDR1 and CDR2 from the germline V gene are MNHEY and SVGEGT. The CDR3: CASSVWAYNEQLF. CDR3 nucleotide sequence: TGTGCCAGTTCGGTGTGGGCCTACAATGAGCAGCTCTTC.

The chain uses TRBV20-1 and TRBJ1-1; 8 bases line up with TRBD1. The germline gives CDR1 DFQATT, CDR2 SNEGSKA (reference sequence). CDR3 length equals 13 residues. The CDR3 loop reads CSAFLDRGTEAFF. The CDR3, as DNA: TGCAGCGCTTTCCTTGACAGGGGCACTGAAGCTTTCTTT.

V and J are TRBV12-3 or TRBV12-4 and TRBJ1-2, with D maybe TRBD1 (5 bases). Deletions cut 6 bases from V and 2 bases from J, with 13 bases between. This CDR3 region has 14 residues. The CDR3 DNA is TGTGCCAGCAGGGCGGCAGGGATCAACTATGGCTACACCTTC. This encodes CASRAAGINYGYTF.

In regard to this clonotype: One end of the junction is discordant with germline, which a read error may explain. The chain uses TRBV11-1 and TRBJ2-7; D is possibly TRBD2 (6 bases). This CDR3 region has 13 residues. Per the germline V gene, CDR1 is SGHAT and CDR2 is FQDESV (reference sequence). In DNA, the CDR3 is TGTGCCAGCCGCCTAATTGGAGGGGTGGAGCAATACTTC. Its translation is CASRLIGGVEQYF. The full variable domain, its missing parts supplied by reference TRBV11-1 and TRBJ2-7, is EAEVAQSPRYKITEKSQAVAFWCDPISGHATLYWYRQILGQGPELLVQFQDESVVDDSQLPKDRFSAERLKGVDSTLKIQPAELGDSAMYLCASRLIGGVEQYFGPGTRLTVT.

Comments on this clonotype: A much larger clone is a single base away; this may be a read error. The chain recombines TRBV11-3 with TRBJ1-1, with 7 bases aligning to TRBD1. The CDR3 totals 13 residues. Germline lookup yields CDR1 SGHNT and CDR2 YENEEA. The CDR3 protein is CASSSRRDSEAYF. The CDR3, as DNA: TGTGCCAGCAGCTCTCGTCGGGACAGTGAAGCTTACTTT. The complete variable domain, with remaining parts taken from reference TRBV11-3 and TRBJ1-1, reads EAGVVQSPRYKIIEKKQPVAFWCNPISGHNTLYWYLQNLGQGPELLIRYENEEAVDDSQLPKDRFSAERLKGVDSTLKIQPAELGDSAVYLCASSSRRDSEAYFGQGTRLTVV.

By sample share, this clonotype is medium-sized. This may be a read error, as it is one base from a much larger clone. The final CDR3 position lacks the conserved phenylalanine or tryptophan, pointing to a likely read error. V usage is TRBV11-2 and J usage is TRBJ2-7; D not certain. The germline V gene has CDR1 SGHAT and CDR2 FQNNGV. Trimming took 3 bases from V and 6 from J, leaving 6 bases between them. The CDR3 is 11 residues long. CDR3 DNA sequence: TGTGCCAGCAGCTTCGATCCCGAGCAGTACCTC. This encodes CASSFDPEQYL.

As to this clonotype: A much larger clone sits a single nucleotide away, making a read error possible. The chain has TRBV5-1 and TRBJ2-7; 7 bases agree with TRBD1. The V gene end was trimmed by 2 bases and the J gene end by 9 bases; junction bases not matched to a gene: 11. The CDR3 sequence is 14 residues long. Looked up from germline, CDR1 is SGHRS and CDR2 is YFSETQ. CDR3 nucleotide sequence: TGCGCCAGCAGCTTAGAGGCAGGGGGTTTTGGGCAGTACTTC. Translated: CASSLEAGGFGQYF.

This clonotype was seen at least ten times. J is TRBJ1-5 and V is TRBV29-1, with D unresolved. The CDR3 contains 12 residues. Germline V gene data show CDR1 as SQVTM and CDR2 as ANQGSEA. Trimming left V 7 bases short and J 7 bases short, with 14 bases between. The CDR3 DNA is TGCAGCGCCTTAGGTACTTGGCAGCCCCAGCATTTT. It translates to CSALGTWQPQHF.

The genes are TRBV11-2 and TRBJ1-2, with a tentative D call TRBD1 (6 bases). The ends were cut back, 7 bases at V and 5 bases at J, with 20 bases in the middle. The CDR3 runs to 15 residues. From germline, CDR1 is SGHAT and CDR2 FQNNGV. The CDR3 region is CASIKVGGTPYGYTF. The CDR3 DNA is TGTGCCAGCATCAAGGTCGGGGGCACCCCTTATGGCTACACCTTC. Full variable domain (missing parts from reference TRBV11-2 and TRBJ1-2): EAGVAQSPRYKIIEKRQSVAFWCNPISGHATLYWYQQILGQGPKLLIQFQNNGVVDDSQLPKDRFSAERLKGVDSTLKIQPAKLEDSAVYLCASIKVGGTPYGYTFGSGTRLTVV.

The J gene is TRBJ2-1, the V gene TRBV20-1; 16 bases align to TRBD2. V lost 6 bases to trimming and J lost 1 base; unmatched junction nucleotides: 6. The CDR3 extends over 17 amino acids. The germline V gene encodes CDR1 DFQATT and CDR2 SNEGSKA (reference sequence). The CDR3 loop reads CSAPGLAGGKSYNEQFF. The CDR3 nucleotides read TGCAGTGCCCCGGGACTAGCGGGAGGGAAATCCTACAATGAGCAGTTCTTC.

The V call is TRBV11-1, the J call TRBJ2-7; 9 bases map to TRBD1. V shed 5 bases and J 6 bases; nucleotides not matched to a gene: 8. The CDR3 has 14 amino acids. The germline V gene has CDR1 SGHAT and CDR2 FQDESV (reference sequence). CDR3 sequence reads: CASSTRDRVVEQYF. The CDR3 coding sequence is TGTGCCAGCAGCACCCGGGACAGGGTTGTCGAGCAGTACTTC.

The CDR3 DNA follows: TGCGCCAGCAGCCGGCGGGAGGGTCCTAGCACAGATACGCAGTATTTT. Protein product: CASSRREGPSTDTQYF. The rearrangement uses TRBV5-1 and TRBJ2-3; 9 bases map to TRBD2. V dropped 4 bases and J dropped 0; count of bases not matched to a gene: 6. Germline V gene lookup returns CDR1 SGHRS and CDR2 YFSETQ. This CDR3 is built from 16 residues.

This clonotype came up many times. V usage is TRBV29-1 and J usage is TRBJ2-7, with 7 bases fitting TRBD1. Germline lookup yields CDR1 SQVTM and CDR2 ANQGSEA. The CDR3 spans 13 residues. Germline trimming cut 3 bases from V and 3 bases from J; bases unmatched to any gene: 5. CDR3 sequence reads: CSVEDRSDYEQYF. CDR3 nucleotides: TGCAGCGTTGAGGACAGGTCGGACTACGAGCAGTACTTC.

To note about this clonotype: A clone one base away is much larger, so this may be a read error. CDR3 DNA: TGCAGTGCTAGAGAGGGCAGTGGGCCTGTTGGCGCTTTCTTT. Translation gives CSAREGSGPVGAFF. The chain carries TRBV20-1 and TRBJ1-1; D is unclear. The germline CDR1 and CDR2 sequences are DFQATT and SNEGSKA (reference sequence). This CDR3 comprises 14 residues. V lost 0 bases, J lost 11 bases, and 19 bases lay in between.

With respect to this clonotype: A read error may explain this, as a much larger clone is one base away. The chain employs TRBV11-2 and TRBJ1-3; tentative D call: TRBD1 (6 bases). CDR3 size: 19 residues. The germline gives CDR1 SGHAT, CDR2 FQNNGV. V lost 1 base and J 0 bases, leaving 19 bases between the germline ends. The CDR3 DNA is TGTGCCAGCAGCTTAGGACAGGATGCAACCCGACTCTCTGGAAACACCATATATTTT. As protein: CASSLGQDATRLSGNTIYF.

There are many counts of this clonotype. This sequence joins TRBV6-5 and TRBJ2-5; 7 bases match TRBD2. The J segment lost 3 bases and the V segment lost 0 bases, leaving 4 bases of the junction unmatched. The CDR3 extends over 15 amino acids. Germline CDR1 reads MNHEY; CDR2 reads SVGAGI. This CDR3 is CASSYSGLAEETQYF. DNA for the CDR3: TGTGCCAGCAGTTACTCGGGGCTAGCGGAAGAGACCCAGTACTTC.

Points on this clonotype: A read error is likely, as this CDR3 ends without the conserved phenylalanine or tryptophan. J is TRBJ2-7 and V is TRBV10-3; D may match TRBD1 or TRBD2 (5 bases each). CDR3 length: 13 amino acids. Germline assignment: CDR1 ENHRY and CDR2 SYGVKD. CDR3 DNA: TGCGCCACCACCCCCGAGGGGATCTACGAGCAGTACTTA. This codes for CATTPEGIYEQYL.

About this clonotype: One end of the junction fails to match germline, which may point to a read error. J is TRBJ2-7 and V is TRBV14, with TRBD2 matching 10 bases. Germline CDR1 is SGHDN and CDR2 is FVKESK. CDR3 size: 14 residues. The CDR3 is CAGSQGTSAYEQCF. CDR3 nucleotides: TGTGCCGGCAGCCAAGGGACTAGCGCCTACGAGCAGTGCTTC.

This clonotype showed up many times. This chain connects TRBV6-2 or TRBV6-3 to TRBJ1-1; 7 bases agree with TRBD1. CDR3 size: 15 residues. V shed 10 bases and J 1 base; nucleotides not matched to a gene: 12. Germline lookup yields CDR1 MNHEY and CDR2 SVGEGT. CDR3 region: CATAGQHIKNTEAFF. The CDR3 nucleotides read TGTGCCACCGCGGGACAGCATATAAAGAACACTGAAGCTTTCTTT.

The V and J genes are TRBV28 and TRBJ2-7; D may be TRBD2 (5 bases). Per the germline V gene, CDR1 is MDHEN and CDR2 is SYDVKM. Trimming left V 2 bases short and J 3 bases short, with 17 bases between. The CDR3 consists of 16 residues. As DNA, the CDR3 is TGTGCCAGCAGTTTAGAGGAACTAGTTGGGAACTACGAGCAGTACTTC. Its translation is CASSLEELVGNYEQYF.

Here the CDR3 DNA reads TGTGCCAGCGGCACGGGCGGAAAACCACCCCTCCACTTT. This gives the protein CASGTGGKPPLHF. This sequence joins TRBV6-5 and TRBJ1-6; D is unclear. The CDR3 has 13 residues. Germline V gene sequence: CDR1 MNHEY, CDR2 SVGAGI. The germline V and J ends were trimmed by 8 bases and 11 bases, with 16 bases remaining between them.